This TCR beta chain was identified in a study of shared clonotypes between healthy human individuals. Original processing methods: From ImmunoSEQ came sequences covering only the junction and carrying no quality scores, so filtering differed. The data were produced by immunoSEQ multiplex PCR, yet TCRdb's version contains in-frame clones alone and is incomplete. That table is the source of V, J and clone size, and D and trimming were worked out from the DNA. The sample lists over a million clones, roughly 96% occurring once. The germline V gene has CDR1 LNHDA and CDR2 SQIVND (reference sequence). This CDR3 contains 17 residues. V shed 6 bases, J shed 6 bases, and the junction held 16 bases outside the gene matches.

The sequence derives from a man aged 30-40 years in good health. Sequencing was carried out using naive CD4+ T cells sorted from blood. Subset denoted: CD45RA+ positively selected. The chain has TRBV19 and TRBJ2-1; 8 nucleotides match TRBD2. For the CDR3, the DNA is TGTGCCAGTAGGAGTCTTGCGGGAGGCTGGATGCGCAATGAGCAGTTCTTC. This translates into CASRSLAGGWMRNEQFF.